These 11 T cell receptor beta chains were sequenced from one sample in a study of blood T cell repertoires in COVID-19. Produced via immunoSEQ multiplex PCR; TCRdb's table is partial and in-frame only. The sample records almost 250,000 clones, approximately 90% being singletons. Specimen: PBMCs or T cells enriched from blood (not recorded which). The receptor set was obtained from a woman in her twenties or thirties who had recovered from COVID-19.

The chain recombines TRBV3-1 (or the pseudogene TRBV3-2) with TRBJ1-2; the match to TRBD1 covers 7 bases. The CDR3 contains 16 residues. V dropped 0 bases and J dropped 1; count of bases not matched to a gene: 5. From germline, CDR1 is LGHDT and CDR2 YNNKEL (reference sequence). In DNA, the CDR3 is TGTGCCAGCAGCCAAGATACGGGACAGCTTAACTATGGCTACACCTTC. Amino acid sequence: CASSQDTGQLNYGYTF.

CDR3 bases: TGTGCCAGCAGCTTTGTAGGGGTGGGGGAGACCCAGTACTTC. It specifies CASSFVGVGETQYF. This sequence joins TRBV7-9 and TRBJ2-5; D possibly corresponds to TRBD1 (5 bases). V lost 3 bases to trimming and J lost 5 bases, with 13 bases between them. The CDR3 spans 14 residues. Germline V gene sequence: CDR1 SEHNR, CDR2 FQNEAQ (reference sequence).

This chain links TRBV18 with TRBJ2-7; 8 bases match TRBD1. Germline CDR1 is KGHSH and CDR2 is LQKENI. The V gene end was trimmed by 2 bases and the J gene end by 4 bases; junction bases not matched to a gene: 4. This CDR3 is 14 amino acids long. CDR3: CASSPNRGTYEQYF. DNA of the CDR3: TGTGCCAGCTCACCAAACAGGGGGACATACGAGCAGTACTTC.

This clone was counted a single time. J is TRBJ2-3 and V is TRBV19; D may be TRBD1 (6 bases). Germline CDR1 is LNHDA and CDR2 is SQIVND (reference sequence). V was pared by 4 bases and J by 0 bases, with 14 bases between. The CDR3 totals 16 residues. The CDR3 loop reads CASSRGTRTSTDTQYF. CDR3 nucleotide sequence: TGTGCCAGTAGTAGGGGGACAAGGACTAGCACAGATACGCAGTATTTT.

CDR3 protein: CASSLFLAGDGELFF. Written as DNA, the CDR3 is TGTGCCAGCAGTTTATTCCTAGCGGGGGACGGGGAGCTGTTTTTT. The chain employs TRBV27 and TRBJ2-2; 10 bases fit TRBD2. CDR3 length: 15 amino acids. Germline V gene data show CDR1 as MNHEY and CDR2 as SMNVEV (reference sequence). Germline trimming cut 1 base from V and 7 bases from J; bases unmatched to any gene: 3.

This chain's CDR3 is CASSQARTGGGEKLFF. The CDR3 DNA sequence: TGCGCCAGCAGCCAAGCTCGGACAGGGGGCGGTGAAAAACTGTTTTTT. The V gene is TRBV4-3, the J gene TRBJ1-4, with 11 bases lining up with TRBD1. The CDR3 is made up of 16 amino acids. Unmatched junction bases numbered 5, after V lost 1 base and J lost 7 bases. The germline CDR1 and CDR2 sequences are LGHNA and YSLEER.

A single count supports this clone. The chain combines TRBV6-5 with TRBJ1-1, with D unclear. This CDR3 spans 12 amino acids. The V gene lost 2 bases and the J gene lost 6 bases, with 7 bases spanning the gap. The V gene's germline CDR1 is MNHEY and CDR2 SVGAGI. CDR3 loop: CASSYAGSEAFF. CDR3 nucleotides: TGTGCCAGCAGTTACGCGGGGTCTGAAGCTTTCTTT.

This clone was recorded once. The chain links TRBV19 to TRBJ2-5; TRBD2 matches at 7 bases. CDR1 and CDR2 (germline): LNHDA, SQIVND (reference sequence). This CDR3 has 14 amino acids. The ends lost 8 bases at V and 2 bases at J; junction bases unmatched: 8. The CDR3 here is CASSRAGDQETQYF. CDR3 nucleotides: TGTGCCAGTTCCCGGGCGGGAGATCAAGAGACCCAGTACTTC.

The J gene is TRBJ2-2, the V gene TRBV24-1; weak D call: TRBD1 (5 bases). The CDR3 extends over 15 amino acids. V was cut by 5 bases and J by 3 bases, with 12 bases left in between. Germline-derived CDR1 and CDR2 are KGHDR and SFDVKD. CDR3 in DNA: TGTGCCACCAGTGGGCAGGACACCTACACCGGGGAGCTGTTTTTT. Its translation: CATSGQDTYTGELFF.

CDR3 nucleotides: TGTGCCAGCAGAGGACTAGCGGGGACCTACGAGCAGTACTTC. This encodes CASRGLAGTYEQYF. V is TRBV6-5 and J is TRBJ2-7; 12 bases match TRBD2. Losses at the gene ends were 6 bases for V and 2 bases for J; bases not matched to a gene: 2. The CDR3 sequence is 14 residues long. Germline CDR1 MNHEY, CDR2 SVGAGI.

The chain employs TRBV28 and TRBJ1-2; tentatively, D is TRBD1 (6 bases). The CDR3 consists of 13 residues. Deletions cut 6 bases from V and 3 bases from J, with 11 bases between. The V gene's germline CDR1 is MDHEN and CDR2 SYDVKM. CDR3 DNA: TGTGCCAGCAGGATGGACAGTGACTATGGCTACACCTTC. As protein: CASRMDSDYGYTF.